The 16 T cell receptor beta chains listed next were all sequenced from one sample in a study of T cells in Graves' hyperthyroidism and ophthalmopathy (dated by TCRdb to between 2018 and 2021). Library creation used multiplex PCR. TCRdb lists the instrument as Illumina HiSeq 2000. TCR beta CDR3 regions were amplified from RNA transcripts. The first round of RT-PCR for the TCR CDR3 was performed with the HTBI primer set and the Qiagen OneStep RT-PCR kit. TCRdb handled the public reads itself, with Q25 trimming in fastp and clone calling in MiXCR, and kept productive beta chains. Entries are consolidated by CDR3 protein sequence, retaining the most common genes and DNA. In all, the sample holds a few hundred thousand distinct CDR3 sequences, and around 19% of those were seen once. The ten largest make up roughly 44% of the sample. Input material: blood. Receptors were obtained from a man aged 35 to 55 with Graves' hyperthyroidism.

CDR3 nucleotides: TGCAGTGCTAGTGGAGCGGGGAGCACAGATACGCAGTATTTT. This gives the protein CSASGAGSTDTQYF. The chain is built from TRBV20-1 and TRBJ2-3; 7 bases fit TRBD2. V lost 3 bases to trimming and J lost 0 bases; unmatched junction nucleotides: 3. Germline CDR1 is DFQATT and CDR2 is SNEGSKA (reference sequence). The CDR3 has 14 residues.

At least ten counts were recorded for this clonotype. The chain combines TRBV4-3 with TRBJ1-1; D is perhaps TRBD1 (5 bases). The V and J ends lost 1 base and 0 bases respectively, with 12 bases between them. CDR1 and CDR2 from the germline V gene are LGHNA and YSLEER. CDR3 size: 16 residues. The CDR3: CASSQGQHRLNTEAFF. CDR3 DNA sequence: TGCGCCAGCAGCCAAGGACAGCACCGATTGAACACTGAAGCTTTCTTT.

This clonotype has at least ten counts. The chain recombines TRBV5-1 with TRBJ2-3; D may be TRBD2 (5 bases). Trimming took 5 bases from V and 0 from J, leaving 10 bases between them. Germline V gene lookup returns CDR1 SGHRS and CDR2 YFSETQ. There are 14 residues in the CDR3. In DNA form, the CDR3 reads TGCGCCAGCAGAGAAGGCGGGAGCACAGATACGCAGTATTTT. As protein: CASREGGSTDTQYF.

This chain uses TRBV12-3 or TRBV12-4 with TRBJ2-2; D may be TRBD2 (7 bases). The CDR3 length is 13 residues. Trimming shortened V by 5 bases and J by 7 bases, and 11 bases separated the two germline ends. CDR3 loop: CASSGEGVGELFF. CDR3 nucleotide sequence: TGTGCCAGCAGTGGGGAGGGGGTCGGGGAGCTGTTTTTT.

This chain links TRBV11-2 with TRBJ2-5; D is tentatively TRBD1 or TRBD2 (5 bases each). This CDR3 spans 15 amino acids. Germline CDR1 is SGHAT and CDR2 is FQNNGV. The ends were cut back, 4 bases at V and 7 bases at J, with 19 bases in the middle. In DNA form, the CDR3 reads TGTGCCAGCAGCTCCCCCCCGGGACGCGGCCGGACCCAGTACTTC. Amino acids: CASSSPPGRGRTQYF.

The sample holds many counts of this clonotype. V and J are TRBV28 and TRBJ1-2; D is ambiguous. CDR3 length: 13 residues. Germline CDR1 reads MDHEN; CDR2 reads SYDVKM. V was pared by 6 bases and J by 4 bases, with 12 bases between. The CDR3 DNA follows: TGTGCCAGCAGAGGTAGCGGACCCTATGGCTACACCTTC. Its translation: CASRGSGPYGYTF.

Ten or more counts support this clonotype. The chain employs TRBV20-1 and TRBJ2-4, with 9 positions matching TRBD2. The CDR3 is 18 residues long. Per the germline V gene, CDR1 is DFQATT and CDR2 is SNEGSKA (reference sequence). V lost 1 base to trimming and J lost 4 bases; unmatched junction nucleotides: 14. The chain's CDR3 is CSARVLGGLAGPKNIQYF. The CDR3, as DNA: TGCAGTGCTAGAGTGTTGGGGGGGCTAGCGGGGCCTAAAAACATTCAGTACTTC.

This clonotype was detected ten times or more. The genes are TRBV10-3 and TRBJ2-3; the D gene is possibly TRBD1 (5 bases). V lost 10 bases and J lost 0, with 11 bases in between. Per germline, CDR1 ENHRY and CDR2 SYGVKD. The CDR3 loop spans 13 amino acids. CDR3 sequence reads: CATQVLSTDTQYF. CDR3 nucleotides: TGTGCCACACAGGTCCTCAGCACAGATACGCAGTATTTT.

This clonotype was seen ten or more times. This chain links TRBV6-1 with TRBJ2-7; either TRBD1 or TRBD2 may supply D (6 bases each). Deletions cut 6 bases from V and 4 bases from J, with 10 bases between. The CDR3 length is 12 residues. Germline CDR1 and CDR2: MNHNS and SASEGT. The CDR3 bases are TGTGCCAGCAGAGGGGGGCAATACGAGCAGTACTTC. It encodes CASRGGQYEQYF.

This clonotype came up many times. This chain links TRBV5-1 with TRBJ1-6; maybe TRBD1 (5 bases). The CDR3 is 15 residues long. The germline V and J ends were trimmed by 5 bases and 4 bases, with 13 bases remaining between them. Germline V gene lookup returns CDR1 SGHRS and CDR2 YFSETQ. The CDR3 is CASRGGAPYNSPLHF. CDR3 in DNA: TGCGCCAGCAGGGGAGGGGCGCCTTATAATTCACCCCTCCACTTT.

The CDR3 nucleotides read TGTGCCAGCAGTTCTCTAGCGGGATTATACAATGAGCAGTTCTTC. Residues: CASSSLAGLYNEQFF. This chain connects TRBV7-9 to TRBJ2-1, with 9 bases aligning to TRBD2. The germline V gene has CDR1 SEHNR and CDR2 FQNEAQ (reference sequence). V lost 6 bases and J lost 4; bases outside the gene matches: 7. The CDR3 is 15 residues long.

This rearrangement joins TRBV7-2 to TRBJ1-2, with 9 bases fitting TRBD1. The length of the CDR3 is 16 residues. With V trimmed by 5 bases and J by 4 bases, 11 bases remained unmatched. Germline V gene data show CDR1 as SGHTA and CDR2 as FQGNSA. CDR3: CASSTPGTGLSYGYTF. In nucleotides, the CDR3 is TGTGCCAGCAGCACCCCCGGGACAGGGCTTAGCTATGGCTACACCTTC.

This clonotype was seen ten or more times. The CDR3 protein is CASSVRDSRSTGELFF. The CDR3 DNA sequence: TGCGCCAGCAGCGTCCGGGACAGCCGAAGCACCGGGGAGCTGTTTTTT. The chain links TRBV5-1 to TRBJ2-2, with 7 nucleotides matching TRBD1. The CDR3 runs 16 residues. Germline V lookup: CDR1 SGHRS, CDR2 YFSETQ. Trimming cost V 4 bases and J 4 bases; bases outside gene matches: 10.

This clonotype was counted many times. This chain links TRBV28 with TRBJ1-1, with 11 bases that match TRBD1. Germline assignment: CDR1 MDHEN and CDR2 SYDVKM. V shed 6 bases and J 5 bases; nucleotides not matched to a gene: 8. The CDR3 extends over 15 amino acids. Written as DNA, the CDR3 is TGTGCCAGCAGGGGTGGACAGGGGGCGAGGACTGAAGCTTTCTTT. Translation gives CASRGGQGARTEAFF.

To note about this clonotype: A much larger clone lies one base from this, so it may be a read error. This chain joins TRBV11-1 and TRBJ2-7; D is unresolved. Germline V gives CDR1 SGHAT, CDR2 FQDESV (reference sequence). V lost 3 bases, J lost 0 bases, and 6 bases lay in between. The CDR3 loop spans 13 amino acids. CDR3 nucleotides: TGTGCCAGCAGCTTCTCAGTCTCCTACGAGCAGTACTTC. Translating gives CASSFSVSYEQYF.

In this sample, this clonotype turned up many times. This chain connects TRBV20-1 to TRBJ2-5; possible D gene TRBD2, 5 bases. There are 12 residues in the CDR3. Germline loops: CDR1 DFQATT, CDR2 SNEGSKA (reference sequence). V lost 3 bases and J lost 1, with 6 bases in between. CDR3 bases: TGCAGTGCTAGTAGCGCCCAAGAGACCCAGTACTTC. Its translation: CSASSAQETQYF.